Below, 18 T cell receptor beta chains from the same sample are listed, as sequenced in a study of T-cell reconstitution after alpha-beta-depleted transplantation in children. Unique molecular identifiers were incorporated when the TCRbeta library was constructed. TCRdb re-called the PCR reads with MiXCR, one entry per CDR3 protein. The table includes hundreds of thousands of distinct CDR3 sequences, about 15% detected once. Sequencing used PBMCs from the stem cell graft donor, obtained from the stem cell graft. Receptor source: a human donor who donated a stem cell graft to a child with acute myeloid leukemia.

V usage is TRBV24-1 and J usage is TRBJ2-3, with a weak D call TRBD1 (5 bases). This CDR3 spans 13 amino acids. V was clipped by 2 bases and J by 3 bases, with 5 bases between them. Germline lookup yields CDR1 KGHDR and CDR2 SFDVKD. CDR3 in DNA: TGTGCCACCAGTGATTCAGGGACAGATACGCAGTATTTT. It translates to CATSDSGTDTQYF.

This clonotype turned up a few times. The V and J genes are TRBV7-2 and TRBJ2-2, with D hard to call. The CDR3 runs to 15 residues. Deletions cut 2 bases from V and 0 bases from J, with 7 bases between. Germline V lookup: CDR1 SGHTA, CDR2 FQGNSA. Here the CDR3 reads CASSLRRTNTGELFF. The CDR3 bases are TGTGCCAGCAGCTTACGGCGGACGAACACCGGGGAGCTGTTTTTT.

The CDR3 sequence: CASSLTGGSVYTDTQYF. DNA of the CDR3: TGCGCCAGCAGCTTGACGGGGGGGTCTGTATACACAGATACGCAGTATTTT. V is TRBV5-1 and J is TRBJ2-3; 8 nucleotides align to TRBD2. CDR3 length equals 17 residues. Per germline, CDR1 SGHRS and CDR2 YFSETQ. V gave up 1 base and J gave up 2 bases; unmatched junction bases: 9.

The table lists this clonotype with many counts. The V gene is TRBV10-3, the J gene TRBJ1-1; D gene unclear. Germline V CDR1 and CDR2: ENHRY, SYGVKD. Trimming removed 8 bases from V and 4 bases from J, with 20 bases in between. This CDR3 spans 15 amino acids. The CDR3 sequence is CAIPFAVPLFTEAFF. CDR3 nucleotides: TGTGCCATCCCTTTCGCGGTCCCCCTCTTCACTGAAGCTTTCTTT.

This clonotype has ten or more counts. V and J are TRBV7-9 and TRBJ2-3; TRBD2 aligns across 9 bases. The CDR3 extends over 14 amino acids. Trimming at V came to 10 bases and at J to 3 bases, leaving 8 bases not matched to a gene. Germline CDR1 is SEHNR and CDR2 is FQNEAQ (reference sequence). CDR3 in amino acids: CATSIAGATDTQYF. The CDR3 nucleotides are TGTGCCACCTCGATAGCGGGGGCAACAGATACGCAGTATTTT.

This clonotype was recorded many times. The chain has TRBV7-9 and TRBJ2-1; D perhaps matches TRBD1 (5 bases). Germline V gives CDR1 SEHNR, CDR2 FQNEAQ (reference sequence). The CDR3 has 12 residues. The V and J ends lost 5 bases and 10 bases respectively, with 12 bases between them. For the CDR3, the DNA is TGTGCCAGCAGCCTCAGGGCCAGCGAGCAGTTCTTC. It is translated as CASSLRASEQFF.

This clonotype showed up many times. The chain carries TRBV20-1 and TRBJ2-3; D is unresolved. This CDR3 region has 14 residues. The V end lost 0 bases, the J end lost 3 bases, and 10 bases lay between the germline ends. Germline V CDR1 and CDR2: DFQATT, SNEGSKA (reference sequence). CDR3 amino acids: CSARDLLQTDTQYF. The CDR3 nucleotides read TGCAGTGCTAGAGATCTCTTACAGACAGATACGCAGTATTTT.

This clonotype was recorded once. V is TRBV2 and J is TRBJ1-1, with D perhaps matching TRBD1 (5 bases). Germline V gene lookup returns CDR1 SNHLY and CDR2 FYNNEI. The V end lost 6 bases, the J end lost 4 bases, and 21 bases lay between the germline ends. The CDR3 length is 16 residues. As DNA, the CDR3 is TGTGCCAGCAGGATTCAGGGTGCGGCTAAACGCACTGAAGCTTTCTTT. Amino acids: CASRIQGAAKRTEAFF.

This clonotype turned up a few times. V and J are TRBV6-1 and TRBJ2-4, with a tentative D call TRBD2 (6 bases). CDR1 is MNHNS, CDR2 SASEGT, per germline. The CDR3 contains 13 residues. The V and J ends lost 2 bases and 9 bases respectively, with 11 bases between them. For the CDR3, the DNA is TGTGCCAGCAGTGAAACGCGGGATGGCATTCAGTACTTC. Translation: CASSETRDGIQYF.

This clonotype was detected a few times. The chain carries TRBV5-1 and TRBJ2-4; the D is unclear. This CDR3 comprises 13 residues. The ends were cut back, 0 bases at V and 6 bases at J, with 7 bases in the middle. Germline loops: CDR1 SGHRS, CDR2 YFSETQ. The CDR3 DNA reads TGCGCCAGCAGCTTGGGCCAGGCAAACATTCAGTACTTC. Protein product: CASSLGQANIQYF.

The rearrangement uses TRBV9 and TRBJ1-5; D is perhaps TRBD1 (5 bases). The CDR3 has 15 residues. V was shortened by 2 bases and J by 6 bases, with 15 bases between the two germline ends. Germline CDR1 and CDR2: SGDLS and YYNGEE. CDR3 sequence: CASSVGGSGTQPQHF. The DNA for the CDR3 is TGTGCCAGCAGCGTCGGAGGGTCGGGGACTCAGCCCCAGCATTTT.

The chain employs TRBV7-2 and TRBJ2-7, with 7 bases lining up with TRBD2. The V and J ends lost 3 bases and 2 bases, in that order; junction bases with no gene match: 7. The CDR3 sequence is 15 residues long. Per the germline V gene, CDR1 is SGHTA and CDR2 is FQGNSA. Written as DNA, the CDR3 is TGTGCCAGCAGCTTTCCGGGACTATCGACCTACGAGCAGTACTTC. Protein sequence: CASSFPGLSTYEQYF.

V gene TRBV20-1 combines with J gene TRBJ1-2; 12 bases match TRBD1. J gave up 7 bases and V 4 bases, and 13 bases lay outside the gene matches. The CDR3 is 16 amino acids. The V gene's germline CDR1 is DFQATT and CDR2 SNEGSKA (reference sequence). The CDR3 region is CSATRTGQGALGGYTF. The CDR3 DNA reads as TGCAGTGCTACACGAACGGGACAGGGGGCCTTGGGTGGCTACACCTTC.

This clonotype was counted many times. This chain uses TRBV20-1 with TRBJ2-1; the match to TRBD2 covers 10 bases. The CDR3 is made up of 17 amino acids. J was trimmed by 3 bases and V by 6 bases; bases with no gene match: 14. Germline CDR1 DFQATT, CDR2 SNEGSKA (reference sequence). CDR3 coding DNA: TGCAGTGCCACCCGGACTAGCGGTACATCATACTACAATGAGCAGTTCTTC. This codes for CSATRTSGTSYYNEQFF.

This clonotype was detected many times. This chain uses TRBV9 with TRBJ2-5; 8 nucleotides agree with TRBD2. The germline gives CDR1 SGDLS, CDR2 YYNGEE. The CDR3 consists of 16 residues. The V gene end was trimmed by 0 bases and the J gene end by 7 bases; junction bases not matched to a gene: 11. The CDR3 loop reads CASSVVSGGAPVTQYF. CDR3 in DNA: TGTGCCAGCAGCGTAGTCAGCGGGGGAGCCCCAGTGACCCAGTACTTC.

Comments on this clonotype: A much larger clonotype is one base distant, so this may be a read error. The rearrangement uses TRBV5-5 and TRBJ1-4; unclear D gene. CDR1 and CDR2 (germline): SGHKS, YYEKEE (reference sequence). V lost 6 bases to trimming and J lost 4 bases, with 16 bases between them. The CDR3 length is 15 residues. CDR3 loop: CASTSVLAINEKLFF. CDR3 coding DNA: TGTGCCAGCACCTCTGTACTTGCAATTAATGAAAAACTGTTTTTT.

The J gene is TRBJ1-1, the V gene TRBV29-1; tentatively, D is TRBD1 (6 bases). Trimming took off 6 bases at V and 1 base at J, with 12 bases between the two ends. The CDR3 runs 13 residues. Germline CDR1 reads SQVTM; CDR2 reads ANQGSEA. In DNA form, the CDR3 reads TGCAGCGTCCTGGACAGACCGAACACTGAAGCTTTCTTT. Amino acids: CSVLDRPNTEAFF.

This chain connects TRBV24-1 to TRBJ2-1; tentative D call: TRBD1 (6 bases). The CDR3 has 13 residues. Germline lookup yields CDR1 KGHDR and CDR2 SFDVKD. V lost 6 bases, J lost 6 bases, and 11 bases lay in between. The CDR3 region has the DNA TGTGCCACCAGTTCAGGGACACTCAATGAGCAGTTCTTC. It is translated as CATSSGTLNEQFF.